The 4 T cell receptor beta chains presented below share a single source sample, sequenced in a study of T-cell memory formation after mild COVID-19. TCRdb re-called the 5' RACE reads through MiXCR, storing one row per CDR3 protein. The table shows some 130,000 distinct CDR3 sequences, with about 6% occurring only once. The specimen was PBMCs or a T cell subset sorted from them (not recorded which). The source of these receptors is an adult woman who had mild COVID-19 (a few samples of this study predate the infection). Cell type and time point are not known.

This clonotype was detected a few times. The chain joins TRBV12-3 or TRBV12-4 to TRBJ1-2, with 7 bases that match TRBD1. This CDR3 contains 15 residues. The V and J ends lost 7 bases and 3 bases, in that order; junction bases with no gene match: 11. In nucleotides, the CDR3 is TGTGCCAGCACCCTGGACAGGCCCCAAGACTATGGCTACACCTTC. The encoded protein is CASTLDRPQDYGYTF.

V usage is TRBV2 and J usage is TRBJ2-1; either TRBD1 or TRBD2 may fit D (5 bases each). V gave up 0 bases and J gave up 12 bases, with 15 bases separating them. From germline, CDR1 is SNHLY and CDR2 FYNNEI. The CDR3 sequence is 14 residues long. CDR3 amino acids: CASSEALPTGGQFF. The CDR3 DNA sequence: TGTGCCAGCAGTGAAGCGCTTCCGACTGGGGGGCAGTTCTTC.

This clonotype was seen many times. The chain has TRBV5-1 and TRBJ1-2, with D uncertain. Germline V gives CDR1 SGHRS, CDR2 YFSETQ. The V end was cut by 0 bases, the J end by 0 bases, with 9 bases between. The CDR3 extends over 15 amino acids. CDR3 amino acids: CASSLEGNSNYGYTF. The CDR3 region has the DNA TGCGCCAGCAGCTTGGAAGGGAATTCTAACTATGGCTACACCTTC. Using reference TRBV5-1 and TRBJ1-2 for the parts outside the CDR3, the full variable domain is KAGVTQTPRYLIKTRGQQVTLSCSPISGHRSVSWYQQTPGQGLQFLFEYFSETQRNKGNFPGRFSGRQFSNSRSEMNVSTLELGDSALYLCASSLEGNSNYGYTFGSGTRLTVV.

This clonotype has a handful of counts. The chain has TRBV10-3 and TRBJ1-5; no clear D gene. This CDR3 comprises 15 residues. V shed 0 bases and J shed 6 bases, with 12 bases lying between them. CDR1 is ENHRY and CDR2 is SYGVKD in the germline V gene. The CDR3: CAISESIKGGQPQHF. The CDR3 DNA sequence: TGTGCCATCAGTGAGTCGATAAAGGGAGGTCAGCCCCAGCATTTT.